The 13 T cell receptor beta chains reported below all come from one sample, sequenced in a study of PD-1 blockade in classical Hodgkin lymphoma. Every one of the patients relapsed after autologous stem cell transplantation (brentuximab vedotin exposure was variable). Assay: immunoSEQ multiplex PCR; the TCRdb copy retains only in-frame clones and omits some. The repertoire holds around 42,000 clones, with about two thirds as singletons. The input for sequencing was peripheral blood mononuclear cells (PBMCs), taken at baseline. The receptor source for this set is a human donor with classical Hodgkin lymphoma.

This clone was recorded once. The J gene is TRBJ1-5, the V gene TRBV6-1, with D unresolved. The germline CDR1 and CDR2 sequences are MNHNS and SASEGT. This CDR3 region has 16 residues. Trimming shortened V by 0 bases and J by 0 bases, and 9 bases separated the two germline ends. The CDR3 here is CASSEASGVSNQPQHF. The CDR3 coding sequence is TGTGCCAGCAGTGAAGCGTCGGGAGTTAGCAATCAGCCCCAGCATTTT.

The chain has TRBV19 and TRBJ2-2; the D gene is possibly TRBD1 (6 bases). This CDR3 contains 14 residues. Germline V CDR1 and CDR2: LNHDA, SQIVND (reference sequence). Trimming stripped 6 bases from V and 2 bases from J, with 10 bases between. CDR3 nucleotides: TGTGCCAGTAGCCTGGACAGTAACACCGGGGAGCTGTTTTTT. Translating gives CASSLDSNTGELFF.

The chain is built from TRBV6-6 and TRBJ1-1; 7 positions match TRBD1. The CDR3 consists of 15 residues. From germline, CDR1 is MNHNY and CDR2 SVGAGI (reference sequence). The trim removed 2 bases at V and 6 bases at J, leaving 9 bases unmatched. The CDR3 region has the DNA TGTGCCAGCAGTTACGGTTCCCAGGGGGTCGCTGAAGCTTTCTTT. Translating it yields CASSYGSQGVAEAFF.

The J gene is TRBJ2-7, the V gene TRBV29-1, with TRBD1 identical over 9 bases. The germline V gene encodes CDR1 SQVTM and CDR2 ANQGSEA. The CDR3 is 14 residues long. The V gene end was trimmed by 6 bases and the J gene end by 2 bases; junction bases not matched to a gene: 8. In nucleotides, the CDR3 is TGCAGCGTCGAGAAACGACAGGGGGCCTACGAGCAGTACTTC. It translates to CSVEKRQGAYEQYF.

In its sample, this clone was seen many times. The genes are TRBV29-1 and TRBJ1-2, with TRBD1 as a possible D gene (5 bases). Trimming took off 3 bases at V and 4 bases at J, with 9 bases between the two ends. The CDR3 totals 12 residues. CDR1 and CDR2 from the germline V gene are SQVTM and ANQGSEA. The CDR3 DNA is TGCAGCGTTGAGGGGGAAGTCTATGGCTACACCTTC. This codes for CSVEGEVYGYTF.

This rearrangement joins TRBV27 to TRBJ1-5, with 7 positions matching TRBD1. J lost 4 bases, V lost 5 bases, and 5 bases had no gene match. The length of the CDR3 is 14 residues. Per the germline V gene, CDR1 is MNHEY and CDR2 is SMNVEV (reference sequence). The CDR3, as DNA: TGTGCCAGCAGTCAGGGGGGAGATAATCAGCCCCAGCATTTT. The encoded protein is CASSQGGDNQPQHF.

Here the CDR3 reads CAWSPGPMAFF. CDR3 nucleotides: TGTGCCTGGAGTCCCGGGCCGATGGCTTTCTTT. The rearrangement links TRBV30 to TRBJ1-1; no reliable D call. The V gene lost 2 bases and the J gene lost 11 bases, with 12 bases spanning the gap. CDR1 GTSNPN and CDR2 SVGIG come from the germline V gene (reference sequence). CDR3 length equals 11 residues.

The V and J genes are TRBV6-5 and TRBJ2-7, with D possibly being TRBD2 (6 bases). There are 15 residues in the CDR3. The V and J ends lost 0 bases and 2 bases respectively, with 11 bases between them. CDR1 is MNHEY, CDR2 SVGAGI, per germline. The CDR3: CASSYSRDSTYEQYF. In DNA, the CDR3 is TGTGCCAGCAGTTACTCGAGGGACTCCACCTACGAGCAGTACTTC.

The chain combines TRBV9 with TRBJ2-1; D gene uncertain. V was cut by 1 base and J by 8 bases, with 16 bases left in between. The length of the CDR3 is 15 residues. Germline CDR1 reads SGDLS; CDR2 reads YYNGEE. The CDR3 DNA reads TGTGCCAGCAGCGTAAGGATACAGCCAGGAGATGAGCAGTTCTTC. Amino acids: CASSVRIQPGDEQFF.

The table lists this clone with many counts. The V gene is TRBV7-9, the J gene TRBJ2-1; the match to TRBD1 covers 11 bases. There are 15 residues in the CDR3. Germline V gene data show CDR1 as SEHNR and CDR2 as FQNEAQ (reference sequence). With 5 bases clipped from V and 5 bases from J, the junction kept 5 bases outside the gene matches. The chain's CDR3 is CASSEPGQGDNEQFF. DNA for the CDR3: TGTGCCAGCAGCGAACCGGGACAGGGGGACAATGAGCAGTTCTTC.

In this sample, this clone turned up a few times. Other DNA sequences in the same sample also yield this CDR3. The chain recombines TRBV9 with TRBJ2-7; TRBD2 might be the D (7 bases). CDR3 length equals 14 residues. CDR1 is SGDLS, CDR2 YYNGEE, per germline. V lost 0 bases and J lost 3, with 10 bases in between. CDR3 sequence (DNA): TGTGCCAGCAGCGTAGGGGGAGGGGGCTACGAGCAGTACTTC. Translated: CASSVGGGGYEQYF. The whole variable domain, filled in from reference TRBV9 and TRBJ2-7, reads DSGVTQTPKHLITATGQRVTLRCSPRSGDLSVYWYQQSLDQGLQFLIQYYNGEERAKGNILERFSAQQFPDLHSELNLSSLELGDSALYFCASSVGGGGYEQYFGPGTRLTVT.

This chain's CDR3 is CASSQARSNEQFF. The CDR3 DNA is TGCGCCAGCAGCCAAGCTCGCTCCAATGAGCAGTTCTTC. The chain joins TRBV4-3 to TRBJ2-1; D remains unclear. The V end lost 1 base, the J end lost 6 bases, and 7 bases lay between the germline ends. Germline loops: CDR1 LGHNA, CDR2 YSLEER. The CDR3 totals 13 residues.

The table lists this clone with a count of one. V gene TRBV7-8 combines with J gene TRBJ2-1; 10 nucleotides match TRBD2. CDR3 size: 16 residues. CDR1 SGHVS and CDR2 FQNEAQ come from the germline V gene. J gave up 3 bases and V 0 bases, and 2 bases lay outside the gene matches. The CDR3, as DNA: TGTGCCAGCAGCTTAGCCGGACTAGCGGTCTACAATGAGCAGTTCTTC. This translates into CASSLAGLAVYNEQFF.